This paragraph covers one TCR beta chain sequence. Its antigen is not identified. This sample was taken from a study of T cell repertoires in cytomegalovirus infection. General observations from the study: HLA-C-restricted, CMV-specific TCR beta clonotypes were dominant ex vivo.

CDR1 LGHNA and CDR2 YSLEER come from the germline V gene. The CDR3 consists of 15 residues. J gave up 6 bases and V 5 bases, and 7 bases lay outside the gene matches. TCRdb re-called the reads through MiXCR, storing one row per CDR3 protein. The table lists a few hundred thousand distinct CDR3 sequences, around 30% of them singletons, with 17% in the top ten. The sequence came from a human donor in good health (CMV status not recorded). Some clones in this sample may be carry-over from other donors' samples. The sequencing here drew on cultured PBMCs, taken from culture after CMV antigen stimulation. V gene TRBV4-3 combines with J gene TRBJ2-7, with TRBD2 matching 13 bases. The CDR3 sequence: CASSYGLAGALEQYF. CDR3 nucleotides: TGCGCCAGCAGCTACGGACTAGCGGGAGCCCTCGAGCAGTACTTC.